Sequencing of this TCR beta chain was carried out in a study of identical twins. Addition of a universal primer site occurred through template switching, and cDNA carried unique molecular identifiers. From the 5' RACE reads, TCRdb called clonotypes with MiXCR, one entry per CDR3 protein. The table shows approximately 230,000 distinct CDR3 sequences, with 6.5% to 8% occurring only once. This clonotype was counted only a few times. This sample was also put to use in a study of T cells expressing NK-cell markers. Per that paper: For several experiments, T cell sorting was restricted to the alpha-beta TCR population by means of an anti-gamma-delta TCR antibody. A handful of donors showed these clonotypes also leading the CD3+CD56-NKG2C+ fraction.

The source material was CD8+ T cells sorted from blood. The sequence derives from a woman aged 18-35 years in good health.

The CDR3 sequence is CASSSENFPYEQYF. The CDR3 DNA sequence: TGCGCCAGCAGCTCTGAAAACTTTCCCTACGAGCAGTACTTC. The chain carries TRBV5-1 and TRBJ2-7; D not resolved. Trimming cost V 3 bases and J 2 bases, with 12 bases left between them. The CDR3 is 14 residues long. Germline V gives CDR1 SGHRS, CDR2 YFSETQ.